This T cell receptor (beta chain) was documented in a study of cytomegalovirus exposure and HLA in healthy donors. The PCR contained 60 Vbeta and 13 Jbeta primers. The protocol was immunoSEQ multiplex PCR, while the TCRdb copy is restricted to in-frame clones and leaves out a portion. The data hold 90,000 to 95,000 clones, with roughly 72% observed a single time. Regarding this clone: The target antigen is unknown.

Study conclusions and caveats: Fewer N-insertions (relative to the roughly 670-donor mean) were reportedly seen in an Asian-associated ancestry cluster in a later analysis.

Germline V gene data show CDR1 as SNHLY and CDR2 as FYNNEI. The CDR3 extends over 11 amino acids. Trimming took 5 bases from V and 9 from J, leaving 10 bases between them. Specimen: PBMCs. This sequence joins TRBV2 and TRBJ2-5; D is undetermined. The receptor was derived from a man aged 25-45 years in good health and CMV-seronegative. CDR3 nucleotides: TGTGCCAGCAGTTATGACTGGGCCCAGTACTTC. This sequence encodes CASSYDWAQYF. Based on the CDR3 plus reference TRBV2 and TRBJ2-5, the full variable domain is EPEVTQTPSHQVTQMGQEVILRCVPISNHLYFYWYRQILGQKVEFLVSFYNNEISEKSEIFDDQFSVERPDGSNFTLKIRSTKLEDSAMYFCASSYDWAQYFGPGTRLLVL.